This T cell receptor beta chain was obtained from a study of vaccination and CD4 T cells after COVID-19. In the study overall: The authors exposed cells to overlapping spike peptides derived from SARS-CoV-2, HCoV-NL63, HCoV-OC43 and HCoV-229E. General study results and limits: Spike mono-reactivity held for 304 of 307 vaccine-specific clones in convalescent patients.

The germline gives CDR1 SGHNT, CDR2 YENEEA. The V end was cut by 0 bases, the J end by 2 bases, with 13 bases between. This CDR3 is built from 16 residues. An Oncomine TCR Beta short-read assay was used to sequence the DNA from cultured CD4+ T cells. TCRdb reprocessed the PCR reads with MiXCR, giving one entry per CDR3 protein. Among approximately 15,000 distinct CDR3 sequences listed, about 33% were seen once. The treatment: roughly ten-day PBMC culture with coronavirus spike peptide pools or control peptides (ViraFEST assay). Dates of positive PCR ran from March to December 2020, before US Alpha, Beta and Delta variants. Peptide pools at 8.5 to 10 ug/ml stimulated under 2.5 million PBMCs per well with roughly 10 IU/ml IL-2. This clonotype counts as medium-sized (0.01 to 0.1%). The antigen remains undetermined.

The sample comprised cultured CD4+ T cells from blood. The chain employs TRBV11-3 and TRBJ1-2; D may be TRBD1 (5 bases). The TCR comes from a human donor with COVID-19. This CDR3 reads CASSLEGRGGNYGYTF. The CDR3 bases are TGTGCCAGCAGCTTAGAAGGTCGCGGGGGGAACTATGGCTACACCTTC.